This TCR beta chain was profiled in a study of T cell repertoires in cytomegalovirus infection. For the study at large: Both a matching HLA type and CMV infection were indicated by public TCR beta signatures.

Each CDR3 protein gets one entry after TCRdb re-called the reads with MiXCR. The table has a few hundred thousand distinct CDR3 sequences, less than 30% seen once. Trimming pared 4 bases from V and 0 bases from J, leaving 12 bases between. The CDR3 spans 14 residues. The germline CDR1 and CDR2 sequences are DFQATT and SNEGSKA (reference sequence). Source material: PBMCs. The receptor was isolated from a human donor in good health (CMV status not recorded). Some clones in this sample may be carry-over from other donors' samples. The chain couples TRBV20-1 to TRBJ1-1; TRBD1 might be the D (5 bases). Here the CDR3 DNA reads TGCAGTGCTAAGCGAGGGGCCATGAACACTGAAGCTTTCTTT. It is translated as CSAKRGAMNTEAFF.